One T cell receptor (beta chain) is described in this entry. Its specificity is unknown. TCRdb re-analysed the reads in MiXCR, keeping a single row per CDR3 protein. Among about 120,000 distinct CDR3 sequences listed, around 31% were seen once. The sample belongs to a study of T cell repertoires in cytomegalovirus infection. Whole-study results and caveats: There were HLA-C-restricted CMV-specific TCR beta clonotypes dominating the ex vivo response.

Germline values: CDR1 MNHNS, CDR2 SASEGT. V was cut by 5 bases and J by 7 bases, with 18 bases left in between. The CDR3 runs to 16 residues. This specimen consisted of CD8+ T cells from cultured PBMCs, obtained from culture after CMV antigen stimulation. The sequence came from a human donor in good health (CMV status not recorded). Some clones in this sample may be carry-over from other donors' samples. J is TRBJ1-6 and V is TRBV6-1, with a tentative D call TRBD1 (6 bases). In DNA, the CDR3 is TGTGCCAGCAGTCCCCGGGGGCGGACAGACAATTCACCCCTCCACTTT. Translated: CASSPRGRTDNSPLHF.